The present T cell receptor beta chain was sequenced within a study of T cell repertoires in cytomegalovirus infection. Study in general: CMV infection plus the matching HLA type was flagged by public TCR beta signatures.

In TCRdb, the reads were re-called with MiXCR into one record per CDR3 protein. The sample consists of under 150,000 distinct CDR3 sequences, around 25% of them appearing once. This clonotype showed up just a few times. As yet, its antigen is unknown. From germline, CDR1 is SEHNR and CDR2 FQNEAQ (reference sequence). The CDR3 is 15 amino acids. V lost 2 bases to trimming and J lost 6 bases, with 15 bases between them. Whole-study findings and limits: CMV-specific TCR beta clonotypes restricted by HLA-C were the ones dominating the ex vivo response. Based on cumulative public TCR beta family frequency, carriers of CMV plus the relevant HLA were identified.

The chain uses TRBV7-9 and TRBJ2-3; maybe TRBD2 (5 bases). This TCR came from a human donor in good health (CMV status not recorded). Some clones in this sample may be carry-over from other donors' samples. The material sequenced was PBMCs, sequenced either directly or after in vitro stimulation (not recorded which). The CDR3 DNA reads TGTGCCAGCAGCTTACGTAGCGCCCGTGTGGATACGCAGTATTTT. Protein sequence: CASSLRSARVDTQYF.